The present entry profiles one T cell receptor (beta chain) with its context. This specimen belongs to a study of blood T cell repertoires in COVID-19. TCRdb's copy holds only in-frame clones and misses some; the assay was immunoSEQ multiplex PCR. The sample includes about 40,000 clones, 85% of them seen just once. The source of this sequence is a human donor in a cohort sampled during active COVID-19. Sequencing used peripheral blood.

CDR3: CASSQDPISGGASNEQFF. CDR3 sequence (DNA): TGTGCCAGCAGCCAAGACCCGATTAGCGGGGGGGCATCCAATGAGCAGTTCTTC. The rearrangement uses TRBV4-2 and TRBJ2-1, with 11 nucleotides matching TRBD2. Germline V gives CDR1 LGHNA, CDR2 YNFKEQ. After removal of 0 bases from V and 6 bases from J, the junction contained 10 bases not matched to a gene. The CDR3 covers 18 residues.